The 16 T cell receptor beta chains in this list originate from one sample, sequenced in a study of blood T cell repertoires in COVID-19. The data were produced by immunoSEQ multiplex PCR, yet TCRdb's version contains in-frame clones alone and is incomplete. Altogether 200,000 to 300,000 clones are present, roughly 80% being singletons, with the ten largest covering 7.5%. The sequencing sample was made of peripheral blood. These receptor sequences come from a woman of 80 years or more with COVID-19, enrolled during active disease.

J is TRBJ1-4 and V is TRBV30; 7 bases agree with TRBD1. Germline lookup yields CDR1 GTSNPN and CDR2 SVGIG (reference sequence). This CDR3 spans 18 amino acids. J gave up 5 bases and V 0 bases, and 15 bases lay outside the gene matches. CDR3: CAWSVSQGQPHPNEKLFF. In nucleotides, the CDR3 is TGTGCCTGGAGTGTCTCACAGGGACAGCCACACCCGAATGAAAAACTGTTTTTT.

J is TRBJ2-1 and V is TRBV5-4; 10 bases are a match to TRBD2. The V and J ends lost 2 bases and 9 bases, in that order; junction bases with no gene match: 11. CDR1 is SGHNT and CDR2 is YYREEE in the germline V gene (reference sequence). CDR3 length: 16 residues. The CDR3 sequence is CASSFRLLAGEAEQFF. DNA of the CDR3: TGTGCCAGCAGCTTTAGACTGCTAGCGGGAGAGGCTGAGCAGTTCTTC.

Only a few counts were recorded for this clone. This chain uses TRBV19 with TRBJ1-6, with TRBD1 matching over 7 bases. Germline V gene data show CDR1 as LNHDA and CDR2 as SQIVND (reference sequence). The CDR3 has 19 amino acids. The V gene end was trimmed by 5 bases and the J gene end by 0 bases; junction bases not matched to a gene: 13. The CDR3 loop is CASSVGQWVQSSYNSPLHF. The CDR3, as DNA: TGTGCCAGTAGTGTGGGACAGTGGGTCCAAAGCTCCTATAATTCACCCCTCCACTTT.

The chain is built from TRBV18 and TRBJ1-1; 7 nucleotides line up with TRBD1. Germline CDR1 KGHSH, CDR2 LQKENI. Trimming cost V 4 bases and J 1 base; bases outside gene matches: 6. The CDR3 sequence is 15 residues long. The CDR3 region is CASSRSGTENTEAFF. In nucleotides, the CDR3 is TGTGCCAGCTCACGTTCCGGGACAGAGAACACTGAAGCTTTCTTT.

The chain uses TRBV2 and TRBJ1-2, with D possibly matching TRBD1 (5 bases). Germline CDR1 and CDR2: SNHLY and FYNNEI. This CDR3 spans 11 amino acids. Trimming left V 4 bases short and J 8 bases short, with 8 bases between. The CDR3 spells CASSVRDGYTF. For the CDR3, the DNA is TGTGCCAGCAGTGTGCGGGACGGCTACACCTTC.

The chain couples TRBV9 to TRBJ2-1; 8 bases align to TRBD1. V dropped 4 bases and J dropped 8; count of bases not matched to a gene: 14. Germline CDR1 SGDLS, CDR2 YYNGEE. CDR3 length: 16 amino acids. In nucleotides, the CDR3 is TGTGCCAGCAGCTCCAGTAGGAAGGGACAGGTGCATGAGCAGTTCTTC. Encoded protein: CASSSSRKGQVHEQFF.

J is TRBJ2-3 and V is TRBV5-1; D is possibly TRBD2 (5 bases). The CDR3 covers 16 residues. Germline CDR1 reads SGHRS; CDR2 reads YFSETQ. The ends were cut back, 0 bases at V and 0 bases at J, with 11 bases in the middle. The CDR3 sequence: CASSLVVSASTDTQYF. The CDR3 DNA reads TGCGCCAGCAGCTTGGTGGTTAGCGCAAGCACAGATACGCAGTATTTT.

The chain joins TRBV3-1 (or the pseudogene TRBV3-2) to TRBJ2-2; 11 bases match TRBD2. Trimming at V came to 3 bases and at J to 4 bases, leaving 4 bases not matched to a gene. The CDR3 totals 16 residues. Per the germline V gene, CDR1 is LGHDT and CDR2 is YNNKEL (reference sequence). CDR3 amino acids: CASSHRLAGSTGELFF. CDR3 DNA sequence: TGTGCCAGCAGCCACCGACTAGCGGGATCCACCGGGGAGCTGTTTTTT.

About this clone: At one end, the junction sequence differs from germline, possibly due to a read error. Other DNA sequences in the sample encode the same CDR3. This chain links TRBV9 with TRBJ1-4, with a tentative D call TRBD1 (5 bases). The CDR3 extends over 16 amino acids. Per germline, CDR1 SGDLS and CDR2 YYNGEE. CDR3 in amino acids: CASSVEAVVGPEKLFF. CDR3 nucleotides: TGTGCCAGCAGCGTAGAGGCTGTAGTGGGGCCTGAAAAATTGTTTTTT.

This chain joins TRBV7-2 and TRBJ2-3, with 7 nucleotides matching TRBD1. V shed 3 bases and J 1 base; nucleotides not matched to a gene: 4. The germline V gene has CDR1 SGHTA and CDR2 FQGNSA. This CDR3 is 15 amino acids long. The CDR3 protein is CASSLGQTGTDTQYF. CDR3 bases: TGTGCCAGCAGCTTGGGACAGACAGGCACAGATACGCAGTATTTT.

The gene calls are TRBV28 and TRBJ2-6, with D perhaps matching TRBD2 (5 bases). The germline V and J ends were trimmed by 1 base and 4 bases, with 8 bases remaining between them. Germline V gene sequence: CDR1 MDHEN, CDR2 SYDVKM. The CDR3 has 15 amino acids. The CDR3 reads CASSLLTGGANVLTF. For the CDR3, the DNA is TGTGCCAGCAGTTTATTGACGGGGGGGGCCAACGTCCTGACTTTC. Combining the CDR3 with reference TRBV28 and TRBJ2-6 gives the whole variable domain DVKVTQSSRYLVKRTGEKVFLECVQDMDHENMFWYRQDPGLGLRLIYFSYDVKMKEKGDIPEGYSVSREKKERFSLILESASTNQTSMYLCASSLLTGGANVLTFGAGSRLTVL.

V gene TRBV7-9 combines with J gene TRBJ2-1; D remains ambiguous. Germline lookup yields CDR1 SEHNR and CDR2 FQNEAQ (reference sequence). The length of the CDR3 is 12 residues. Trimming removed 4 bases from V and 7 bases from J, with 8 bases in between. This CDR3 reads CASSSEINEQFF. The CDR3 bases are TGTGCCAGCAGCTCGGAGATAAATGAGCAGTTCTTC.

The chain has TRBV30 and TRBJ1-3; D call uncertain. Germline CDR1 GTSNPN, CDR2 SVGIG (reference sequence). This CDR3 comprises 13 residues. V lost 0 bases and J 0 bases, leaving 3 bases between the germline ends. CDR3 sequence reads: CAWSVYSGNTIYF. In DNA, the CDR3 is TGTGCCTGGAGTGTCTACTCTGGAAACACCATATATTTT.

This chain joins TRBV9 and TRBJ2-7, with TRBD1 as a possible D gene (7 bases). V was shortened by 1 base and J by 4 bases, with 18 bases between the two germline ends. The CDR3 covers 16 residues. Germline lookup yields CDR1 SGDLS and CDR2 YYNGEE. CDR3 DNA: TGTGCCAGCAGCGTACAAGGGGGCGGGACGGGTTACGAGCAGTACTTC. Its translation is CASSVQGGGTGYEQYF.

In DNA, the CDR3 is TGTGCCAGCAGCCCCCCAGGAGGTGTGAACACTGAAGCTTTCTTT. Amino acid sequence: CASSPPGGVNTEAFF. V gene TRBV7-3 combines with J gene TRBJ1-1, with D uncertain. Trimming stripped 5 bases from V and 0 bases from J, with 13 bases between. This CDR3 spans 15 amino acids. The V gene's germline CDR1 is SGHTA and CDR2 FQGTGA. The variable domain in full, with the rest retrieved from reference TRBV7-3 and TRBJ1-1, is GAGVSQTPSNKVTEKGKYVELRCDPISGHTALYWYRQSLGQGPEFLIYFQGTGAADDSGLPNDRFFAVRPEGSVSTLKIQRTERGDSAVYLCASSPPGGVNTEAFFGQGTRLTVV.

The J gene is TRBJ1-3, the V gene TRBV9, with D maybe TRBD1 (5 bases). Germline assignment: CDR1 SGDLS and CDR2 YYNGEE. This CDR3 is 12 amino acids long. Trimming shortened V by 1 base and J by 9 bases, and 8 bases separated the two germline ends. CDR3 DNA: TGTGCCAGCAGCGTAACCGGGGGCACCATATATTTT. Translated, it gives CASSVTGGTIYF.